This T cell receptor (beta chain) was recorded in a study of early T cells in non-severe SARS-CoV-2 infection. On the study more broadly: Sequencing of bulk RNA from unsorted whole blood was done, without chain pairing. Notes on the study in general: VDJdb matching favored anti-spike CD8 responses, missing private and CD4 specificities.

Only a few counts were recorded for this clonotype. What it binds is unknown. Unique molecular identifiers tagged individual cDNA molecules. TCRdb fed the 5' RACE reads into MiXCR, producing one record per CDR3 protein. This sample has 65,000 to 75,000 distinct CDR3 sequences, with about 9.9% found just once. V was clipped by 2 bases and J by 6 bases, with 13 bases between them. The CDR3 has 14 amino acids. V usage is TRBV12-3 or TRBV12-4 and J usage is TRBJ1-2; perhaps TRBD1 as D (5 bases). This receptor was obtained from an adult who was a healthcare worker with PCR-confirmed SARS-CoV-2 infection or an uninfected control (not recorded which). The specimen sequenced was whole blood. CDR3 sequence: CASSLFHGADGYTF. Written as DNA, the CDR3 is TGTGCCAGCAGTTTATTTCACGGGGCGGATGGCTACACCTTC.